One and the same sample provided the 9 T cell receptor beta chains below, sequenced in a study of vaccination and CD4 T cells after COVID-19. Regarding treatment: roughly ten-day PBMC culture with coronavirus spike peptide pools or control peptides (ViraFEST assay). These TCRs' antigens remain unknown. The study sequenced cultured CD4+ T cell DNA using the Oncomine TCR Beta short-read assay. TCRdb recomputed calls from the PCR reads with MiXCR, one row per CDR3 protein. The profile shows fewer than 20,000 distinct CDR3 sequences, around 46% of them singletons. The sample here was CD4+ T cells from blood, cultured in vitro, taken before SARS-CoV-2 vaccination. These receptors all stem from a human donor who had recovered from COVID-19.

The chain links TRBV4-3 to TRBJ2-5; either TRBD1 or TRBD2 may fit D (5 bases each). Germline V gene data show CDR1 as LGHNA and CDR2 as YSLEER. CDR3 length: 16 residues. V was cut by 0 bases and J by 6 bases, with 17 bases left in between. The CDR3 DNA reads as TGCGCCAGCAGCCAAGATTTTGAGGCAGGGAGACAGACCCAGTACTTC. It codes for CASSQDFEAGRQTQYF.

A few counts support this clonotype. The V gene is TRBV6-1, the J gene TRBJ1-4; 7 bases map to TRBD1. J gave up 8 bases and V 6 bases, and 15 bases lay outside the gene matches. The CDR3 runs 16 residues. Germline CDR1 reads MNHNS; CDR2 reads SASEGT. The CDR3 bases are TGTGCCAGCAGACCGGACAGGACAAGATCCAGCGAAAAACTGTTTTTT. Its translation is CASRPDRTRSSEKLFF.

This clonotype was seen a single time. The rearrangement uses TRBV5-1 and TRBJ1-5, with D possibly being TRBD1 (5 bases). CDR1 is SGHRS, CDR2 YFSETQ, per germline. The CDR3 contains 13 residues. Deletions cut 3 bases from V and 5 bases from J, with 9 bases between. CDR3 protein: CASSSQGDQPQHF. The DNA of the CDR3 is TGCGCCAGCAGCTCGCAGGGTGATCAGCCCCAGCATTTT.

J is TRBJ1-3 and V is TRBV7-9; D gene uncertain. The CDR3 runs to 14 residues. Germline CDR1 SEHNR, CDR2 FQNEAQ (reference sequence). Trimming removed 5 bases at V and 2 bases at J, with 10 bases between. The DNA of the CDR3 is TGTGCCAGCAGCCTGGGCGGGACTGGAAACACCATATATTTT. It translates to CASSLGGTGNTIYF. The full variable domain, with the rest looked up from reference TRBV7-9 and TRBJ1-3, is DTGVSQNPRHKITKRGQNVTFRCDPISEHNRLYWYRQTLGQGPEFLTYFQNEAQLEKSRLLSDRFSAERPKGSFSTLEIQRTEQGDSAMYLCASSLGGTGNTIYFGEGSWLTVV.

The chain uses TRBV19 and TRBJ1-1; a weak D match, TRBD1 (5 bases). This CDR3 contains 16 residues. Germline V gene data show CDR1 as LNHDA and CDR2 as SQIVND (reference sequence). V was clipped by 3 bases and J by 2 bases, with 16 bases between them. This CDR3 is CASSIPRAGRNTEAFF. The CDR3 coding sequence is TGTGCCAGTAGTATCCCCCGGGCAGGGCGAAACACTGAAGCTTTCTTT.

The chain carries TRBV7-8 and TRBJ1-5; a possible D gene is TRBD1 (5 bases). The CDR3 is 16 amino acids. Trimming shortened V by 5 bases and J by 2 bases, and 16 bases separated the two germline ends. Germline loops: CDR1 SGHVS, CDR2 FQNEAQ. Written as DNA, the CDR3 is TGTGCCAGCAGCGCTCAGCAGGGACGGGGCAATCAGCCCCAGCATTTT. This codes for CASSAQQGRGNQPQHF.

This sequence joins TRBV7-9 and TRBJ1-1, with D hard to call. The CDR3 is 13 amino acids. V dropped 2 bases and J dropped 3 bases, with 7 bases sitting between them. Per the germline V gene, CDR1 is SEHNR and CDR2 is FQNEAQ (reference sequence). The chain's CDR3 is CASSLLGDTEAFF. The CDR3 DNA reads TGTGCCAGCAGCTTACTTGGGGACACTGAAGCTTTCTTT. The whole variable domain, filled in from reference TRBV7-9 and TRBJ1-1, reads DTGVSQNPRHKITKRGQNVTFRCDPISEHNRLYWYRQTLGQGPEFLTYFQNEAQLEKSRLLSDRFSAERPKGSFSTLEIQRTEQGDSAMYLCASSLLGDTEAFFGQGTRLTVV.

The chain is built from TRBV6-1 and TRBJ1-2, with D uncertain. The V and J ends lost 5 bases and 2 bases respectively, with 9 bases between them. The germline V gene has CDR1 MNHNS and CDR2 SASEGT. This CDR3 has 13 amino acids. CDR3 protein: CASSLTGNYGYTF. The CDR3 region has the DNA TGTGCCAGCAGTCTAACGGGAAACTATGGCTACACCTTC.

This clonotype was found a few times. The genes are TRBV7-2 and TRBJ1-1; D unclear. Germline CDR1 reads SGHTA; CDR2 reads FQGNSA. V gave up 6 bases and J gave up 1 base, with 15 bases separating them. This CDR3 region has 15 residues. The CDR3 DNA follows: TGTGCCAGCAGGGCGGCGACAACATGGAACACTGAAGCTTTCTTT. It yields the protein CASRAATTWNTEAFF.